Detailed here is one T cell receptor (beta chain). Its target is not known. The data are from a study of radiotherapy plus CTLA-4 blockade in lung cancer. Study overall: Among all patients, approximately 17% showed objective responses, while 30% to 35% had disease control. Study observations and caveats: After treatment with radiotherapy plus ipilimumab, TCR clones that came from the tumor expanded in blood. Interferon-beta, together with early blood T cell clone dynamics, reportedly best predicted response.

CTLA-4 blockade with ipilimumab, together with focal radiation, was given to patients with chemo-refractory metastatic non-small-cell lung cancer. Generated by immunoSEQ multiplex PCR, the TCRdb table keeps only in-frame clones and is missing some. The table has roughly 32,000 clones, about four fifths seen once. The sample consisted of peripheral blood, taken from a patient treated with radiotherapy plus ipilimumab. This clonotype was sampled from a human donor with non-small cell lung cancer that progressed on radiotherapy plus ipilimumab.

CDR3 coding DNA: TGTGCCAGCAGCTTGGGGGGGGCTGGCACAGATACGCAGTATTTT. It codes for CASSLGGAGTDTQYF. This chain connects TRBV5-4 to TRBJ2-3; D may be TRBD1 or TRBD2 (6 bases each). V lost 0 bases, J lost 1 base, and 9 bases lay in between. The CDR3 spans 15 residues. Germline assignment: CDR1 SGHNT and CDR2 YYREEE (reference sequence).